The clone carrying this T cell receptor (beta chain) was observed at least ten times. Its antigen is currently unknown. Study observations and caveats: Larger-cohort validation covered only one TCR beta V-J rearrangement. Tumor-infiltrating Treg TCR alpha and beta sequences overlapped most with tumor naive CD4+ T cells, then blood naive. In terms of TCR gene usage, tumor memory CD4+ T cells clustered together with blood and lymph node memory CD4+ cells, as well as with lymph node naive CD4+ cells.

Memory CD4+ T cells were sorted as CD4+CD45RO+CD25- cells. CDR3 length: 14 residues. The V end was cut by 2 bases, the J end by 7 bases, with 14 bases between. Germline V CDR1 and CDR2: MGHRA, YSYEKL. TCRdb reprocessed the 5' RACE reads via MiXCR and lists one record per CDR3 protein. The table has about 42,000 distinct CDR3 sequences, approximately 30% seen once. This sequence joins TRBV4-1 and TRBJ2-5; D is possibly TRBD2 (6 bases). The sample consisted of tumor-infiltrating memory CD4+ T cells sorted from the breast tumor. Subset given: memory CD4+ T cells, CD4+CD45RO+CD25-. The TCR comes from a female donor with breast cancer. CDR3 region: CASSQRLDGGTQYF. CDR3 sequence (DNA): TGCGCCAGCAGCCAACGACTAGACGGTGGGACCCAGTACTTC.